This TCR beta chain was found in a study of T cells in Graves' hyperthyroidism and ophthalmopathy. Amplification of TCR beta CDR3 regions used RNA as the template. HTBI primers drove first-round RT-PCR of the TCR CDR3. TCRdb re-analysed the multiplex PCR reads in MiXCR, keeping a single row per CDR3 protein. The table shows fewer than 550,000 distinct CDR3 sequences, with 15% to 19% occurring only once. Over 18 months, lack of ophthalmopathy progression marked Graves' hyperthyroidism as stable. The CDR3 consists of 15 residues. The V gene's germline CDR1 is MDHEN and CDR2 SYDVKM. V trimming: 3 bases; J trimming: 4 bases; junction bases outside the gene matches: 8. This clonotype was seen repeatedly, ten times or more.

The chain uses TRBV28 and TRBJ2-7; 8 bases line up with TRBD1. The source is a young woman with Graves' hyperthyroidism. What was sequenced was blood. This chain's CDR3 is CASSFWAGGRYEQYF. The CDR3 DNA is TGTGCCAGCAGTTTTTGGGCAGGGGGCCGATACGAGCAGTACTTC.